These 25 T cell receptor beta chains share one sample of origin, sequenced in a study of blood T cell repertoires in COVID-19. Sequencing used immunoSEQ multiplex PCR; TCRdb keeps in-frame clones, though not all of them. The sample carries about 49,000 clones, around 87% recorded once. The sample consisted of peripheral blood. Every receptor here comes from a woman aged 80 or older with COVID-19, enrolled during active disease.

The rearrangement links TRBV6-1 to TRBJ1-3; 7 nucleotides match TRBD1. The germline V gene has CDR1 MNHNS and CDR2 SASEGT. The V gene end was trimmed by 4 bases and the J gene end by 0 bases; junction bases not matched to a gene: 6. The CDR3 runs to 16 residues. The CDR3 region is CASSGWGQSSGNTIYF. CDR3 coding DNA: TGTGCCAGCAGTGGCTGGGGACAGAGCTCTGGAAACACCATATATTTT.

On this clone: Its ends do not fully match the called genes, so a read error is possible. V gene TRBV6-5 combines with J gene TRBJ1-3, with unresolved D. Germline CDR1 MNHEY, CDR2 SVGAGI. The length of the CDR3 is 13 residues. CDR3 region: CASSPHLLNTIHF. The CDR3 DNA follows: TGTGCCAGCAGTCCCCACCTGCTTAACACCATACATTTT.

The chain combines TRBV28 with TRBJ2-1; 8 bases map to TRBD1. This CDR3 has 16 amino acids. Trimming removed 7 bases from V and 4 bases from J; junction bases left unmatched: 12. Germline CDR1 and CDR2: MDHEN and SYDVKM. CDR3 nucleotide sequence: TGTGCCAGCATCCGATTAGACAGGGGCCTATACAATGAGCAGTTCTTC. Amino acid sequence: CASIRLDRGLYNEQFF.

This clone was recorded only once. J is TRBJ1-1 and V is TRBV6-5; D is uncertain. Trimming took 7 bases from V and 1 from J, leaving 13 bases between them. CDR3 length equals 14 residues. Germline CDR1 reads MNHEY; CDR2 reads SVGAGI. Here the CDR3 reads CASKAVGKNTEAFF. The CDR3 nucleotides read TGTGCCAGCAAGGCGGTCGGGAAGAACACTGAAGCTTTCTTT.

CDR3 protein: CASSLRGGYEQYF. CDR3 DNA sequence: TGTGCCAGCAGCTTACGGGGGGGGTACGAGCAGTACTTC. The chain links TRBV11-2 to TRBJ2-7, with TRBD2 identical over 8 bases. The CDR3 sequence is 13 residues long. The junction had 1 base not matched to a gene; V was cut back by 2 bases and J by 4 bases. The germline V gene has CDR1 SGHAT and CDR2 FQNNGV.

The chain carries TRBV18 and TRBJ2-7; a weak D match, TRBD2 (6 bases). The germline V and J ends were trimmed by 1 base and 9 bases, with 19 bases remaining between them. The CDR3 covers 15 residues. CDR1 and CDR2 from the germline V gene are KGHSH and LQKENI. The CDR3 here is CASSPRRGSLPVQYF. The CDR3 bases are TGTGCCAGCTCACCACGGAGGGGCAGCCTACCGGTGCAGTACTTC.

This chain uses TRBV6-6 with TRBJ1-6; TRBD1 matches at 7 bases. With V trimmed by 0 bases and J by 6 bases, 2 bases remained unmatched. The CDR3 contains 15 residues. Germline CDR1 is MNHNY and CDR2 is SVGAGI (reference sequence). This CDR3 reads CASSYSGQSNSPLHF. CDR3 sequence (DNA): TGTGCCAGCAGTTACTCGGGACAGTCTAATTCACCCCTCCACTTT.

The chain uses TRBV28 and TRBJ2-7, with 14 positions matching TRBD2. CDR3 size: 16 residues. The J segment lost 2 bases and the V segment lost 5 bases, leaving 5 bases of the junction unmatched. Germline V gene data show CDR1 as MDHEN and CDR2 as SYDVKM. The CDR3 reads CASSPGLAGETYEQYF. DNA of the CDR3: TGTGCCAGCAGTCCGGGACTAGCGGGGGAGACCTACGAGCAGTACTTC.

The rearrangement uses TRBV5-1 and TRBJ2-1; 14 nucleotides align to TRBD2. This CDR3 region has 20 residues. The trim removed 4 bases at V and 0 bases at J, leaving 12 bases unmatched. The germline V gene encodes CDR1 SGHRS and CDR2 YFSETQ. The CDR3 spells CASSLWGTSGGRSSYNEQFF. The DNA for the CDR3 is TGCGCCAGCAGCCTCTGGGGGACTAGCGGGGGCCGGAGCTCCTACAATGAGCAGTTCTTC.

This clone has just a few counts. This chain links TRBV2 with TRBJ1-1, with no clear D. CDR1 and CDR2 from the germline V gene are SNHLY and FYNNEI. Between the trimmed V and J ends, which lost 8 bases and 5 bases, there was a span of 6 bases. This CDR3 spans 10 amino acids. The CDR3 loop is CASSVTEAFF. CDR3 bases: TGTGCCAGCTCGGTGACTGAAGCTTTCTTT.

This clone has just one count. The rearrangement links TRBV10-3 to TRBJ2-5; TRBD1 matches 8 bases. CDR1 ENHRY and CDR2 SYGVKD come from the germline V gene. The CDR3 runs to 15 residues. Unmatched junction bases numbered 7, after V lost 6 bases and J lost 1 base. The chain's CDR3 is CAISRGQDLQETQYF. CDR3 DNA: TGTGCCATCAGCCGGGGACAGGATCTCCAAGAGACCCAGTACTTC.

The chain uses TRBV16 and TRBJ2-7; 10 nucleotides agree with TRBD1. V was clipped by 6 bases and J by 6 bases; unmatched bases: 11. This CDR3 region has 15 residues. Germline CDR1 and CDR2: KGHSY and FQNENV. CDR3 coding DNA: TGTGCCAGCAGTCCGACCAGGACAGGGGGTCGCGAGCAGTACTTC. Amino acids: CASSPTRTGGREQYF.

This chain joins TRBV6-5 and TRBJ1-3; maybe TRBD1 (5 bases). V was cut by 2 bases and J by 1 base, with 12 bases left in between. CDR3 length equals 16 residues. The germline V gene has CDR1 MNHEY and CDR2 SVGAGI. CDR3 sequence reads: CASSYSARGSGNTIYF. In DNA form, the CDR3 reads TGTGCCAGCAGTTACAGCGCACGGGGGTCTGGAAACACCATATATTTT.

This clone appeared once. The CDR3 here is CASSFSETGHNEQFF. CDR3 in DNA: TGTGCCAGCAGCTTCTCCGAGACAGGCCATAATGAGCAGTTCTTC. The chain carries TRBV13 and TRBJ2-1; D possibly corresponds to TRBD1 (6 bases). Germline-derived CDR1 and CDR2 are PRHDT and FYEKMQ (reference sequence). V lost 3 bases to trimming and J lost 7 bases, with 16 bases between them. There are 15 residues in the CDR3.

The rearrangement uses TRBV7-9 and TRBJ2-7; tentative D call: TRBD2 (5 bases). The V and J ends lost 7 bases and 5 bases respectively, with 15 bases between them. CDR1 is SEHNR and CDR2 is FQNEAQ in the germline V gene (reference sequence). This CDR3 spans 13 amino acids. The CDR3, as DNA: TGTGCCAGCACCCCGGGAAGCTATAACGAGCAGTACTTC. Its translation is CASTPGSYNEQYF.

The rearrangement links TRBV15 to TRBJ2-6; possible D gene TRBD1, 5 bases. This CDR3 contains 18 residues. Trimming pared 0 bases from V and 4 bases from J, leaving 16 bases between. Germline V CDR1 and CDR2: LNHNV, YYDKDF (reference sequence). CDR3 sequence reads: CATSRDVIGADGANVLTF. The DNA for the CDR3 is TGTGCCACCAGCAGAGATGTTATAGGGGCTGACGGGGCCAACGTCCTGACTTTC.

V and J are TRBV25-1 and TRBJ1-6, with a possible D match to TRBD1 (6 bases). V lost 5 bases and J 7 bases, leaving 15 bases between the germline ends. CDR1 is MGHDK, CDR2 SYGVNS, per germline. The CDR3 spans 15 residues. The CDR3 DNA reads TGTGCCAGCAGTCGGGGCCCGGGACAAAATTCACCCCTCCACTTT. Protein product: CASSRGPGQNSPLHF.

Only one count was recorded for this clone. The chain is built from TRBV5-1 and TRBJ1-6; TRBD1 aligns across 7 bases. Germline CDR1 SGHRS, CDR2 YFSETQ. The length of the CDR3 is 15 residues. The V gene end was trimmed by 4 bases and the J gene end by 0 bases; junction bases not matched to a gene: 1. CDR3 in amino acids: CASSRQGSYNSPLHF. As DNA, the CDR3 is TGCGCCAGCAGCCGACAGGGCTCCTATAATTCACCCCTCCACTTT.

The CDR3 sequence: CASSLGPASGNTIYF. In DNA form, the CDR3 reads TGTGCCAGCAGCTTAGGGCCAGCCTCTGGAAACACCATATATTTT. J is TRBJ1-3 and V is TRBV7-3, with D hard to call. The CDR3 loop spans 15 amino acids. CDR1 is SGHTA and CDR2 is FQGTGA in the germline V gene. Deletions cut 2 bases from V and 0 bases from J, with 8 bases between.

The CDR3 nucleotides read TGTGCCACCAGTGAGGCCGGGGTCACAGATACGCAGTATTTT. As protein: CATSEAGVTDTQYF. The chain couples TRBV24-1 to TRBJ2-3; the D gene is possibly TRBD2 (5 bases). CDR3 length equals 14 residues. CDR1 and CDR2 from the germline V gene are KGHDR and SFDVKD. V lost 4 bases to trimming and J lost 2 bases, with 9 bases between them.

The rearrangement links TRBV7-9 to TRBJ2-1; maybe TRBD2 (6 bases). There are 15 residues in the CDR3. V was shortened by 5 bases and J by 11 bases, with 22 bases between the two germline ends. Germline lookup yields CDR1 SEHNR and CDR2 FQNEAQ (reference sequence). Here the CDR3 reads CASSATSIIFRKQFF. In DNA, the CDR3 is TGTGCCAGCAGCGCTACTAGCATCATCTTTAGGAAGCAGTTCTTC.

In DNA form, the CDR3 reads TGTGCCAGCAGCCAAGGGCTCCAGTTAACCTATGGCTACACCTTC. This gives the protein CASSQGLQLTYGYTF. The chain uses TRBV3-1 (or the pseudogene TRBV3-2) and TRBJ1-2; D is unresolved. Trimming shortened V by 1 base and J by 4 bases, and 13 bases separated the two germline ends. The CDR3 length is 15 residues. CDR1 is LGHDT, CDR2 YNNKEL, per germline (reference sequence).

CDR3 nucleotides: TGTGCCAGCAGCCAGGCCGGGATTGCGCGTGAAAAACTGTTTTTT. As protein: CASSQAGIAREKLFF. The chain couples TRBV5-8 to TRBJ1-4; D remains ambiguous. The CDR3 extends over 15 amino acids. Germline CDR1 is SGHTS and CDR2 is YDEGEE. The germline V and J ends were trimmed by 4 bases and 7 bases, with 17 bases remaining between them.

This chain joins TRBV6-5 and TRBJ1-5, with D maybe TRBD1 (6 bases). From germline, CDR1 is MNHEY and CDR2 SVGAGI. The CDR3 contains 16 residues. V was trimmed by 4 bases and J by 3 bases, leaving 16 bases between them. The CDR3 spells CASSWTYGQNNQPQHF. The CDR3 bases are TGTGCCAGCAGTTGGACCTATGGACAGAACAATCAGCCCCAGCATTTT.

V and J are TRBV5-4 and TRBJ1-6; 9 bases are a match to TRBD1. The CDR3 runs 17 residues. The germline V gene has CDR1 SGHNT and CDR2 YYREEE (reference sequence). Unmatched junction bases numbered 14, after V lost 4 bases and J lost 9 bases. The CDR3 reads CASSPGGGQGIRSPLHF. The DNA of the CDR3 is TGTGCCAGCAGCCCAGGAGGGGGACAGGGTATTCGTTCACCCCTCCACTTT.